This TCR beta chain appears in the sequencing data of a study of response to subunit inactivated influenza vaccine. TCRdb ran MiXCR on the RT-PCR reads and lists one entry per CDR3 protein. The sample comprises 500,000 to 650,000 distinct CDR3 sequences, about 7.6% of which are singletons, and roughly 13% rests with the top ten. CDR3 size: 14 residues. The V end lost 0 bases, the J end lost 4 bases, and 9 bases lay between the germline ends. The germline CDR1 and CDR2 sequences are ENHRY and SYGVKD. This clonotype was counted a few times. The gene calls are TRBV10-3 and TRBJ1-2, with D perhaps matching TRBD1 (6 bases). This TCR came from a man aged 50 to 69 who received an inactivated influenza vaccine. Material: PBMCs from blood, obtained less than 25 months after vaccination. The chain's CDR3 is CAISESGGGYGYTF. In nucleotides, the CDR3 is TGTGCCATCAGTGAGTCCGGGGGCGGCTATGGCTACACCTTC.